This T cell receptor beta chain emerged from a study of shared clonotypes between healthy human individuals. The repertoire was sequenced with immunoSEQ multiplex PCR; TCRdb's copy has only in-frame clones and lacks some. Here the sample spans roughly 2,300,000 clones, 85% to 95% being singletons. V trimming: 1 base; J trimming: 2 bases; junction bases outside the gene matches: 3. The germline gives CDR1 GTSNPN, CDR2 SVGIG (reference sequence). The CDR3 is 15 residues long. Donation came from healthy HIV-negative adults that had no recent acute infections or vaccinations. The clonotype was recovered from a man aged 18 to 29 in good health. Some clones in this sample may be carry-over from other donors' samples. The V gene is TRBV30, the J gene TRBJ2-3, with 10 bases fitting TRBD2. The sample comprised naive CD4+ T cells from PBMCs. Subset defined: CD45RA+ positively selected. CDR3 region: CAWSGLAGLTDTQYF. The CDR3 bases are TGTGCCTGGAGTGGACTAGCGGGCCTCACAGATACGCAGTATTTT.